A selection of T cell receptor beta chains follows, all from one sample in a study of OX40 agonist ivuxolimab in advanced cancers. Here immunoSEQ multiplex PCR was the method, and the copy in TCRdb shows in-frame clones only, minus some. The repertoire holds about 69,000 clones, 80% to 90% seen once, with approximately 4% in the top ten. Sequencing was performed on CD4+ or CD8+ T cells sorted from blood, taken in a trial of the OX40 agonist ivuxolimab. The receptors were gathered from an adult with an advanced solid tumor such as melanoma, head and neck, liver or kidney cancer. Both conserved end residues are part of each CDR3.

v_call cdr3_aa
TRBV5-4 CASSLEAGAYTEAFF
TRBV28 CASTPFPGVNTGELFF
TRBV28 CASSDPQGKDTEAFF
TRBV4-3 CASSQDFGGQDYGYTF
TRBV2 CASSLRQGLGEQYF
TRBV7-3 CASSLFPRETQYF
TRBV30 CAWSGAGSLITDTQYF
TRBV19 CASSLRNGQQYF
TRBV19 CASLPSESGQGMRTTKNIQYF
TRBV27 CASSRDNENTEAFF
TRBV4-2 CASSQPLGTGDEKLFF
TRBV6-6 CASSQGGTMNTEAFF
TRBV6-6 CASRQGAQNTEAFF
TRBV6-4 CASSESAVNTGELFF
TRBV11-3 CASSLRELGQYF
TRBV7-3 CASSDRGVGTRPNNEQFF
TRBV18 CASSPRTEETQYF
TRBV19 CATLPGSSSYNEQFF
TRBV1 CTSSQVVLAECAYEQYF